The 7 T cell receptor beta chains below come from one sample, sequenced in a study of T cells in Graves' hyperthyroidism and ophthalmopathy. RNA transcripts served as the template for amplifying TCR beta CDR3 regions. With the HTBI primer set, the TCR CDR3 went through a first round of RT-PCR. TCRdb passed the multiplex PCR reads through MiXCR, listing each CDR3 protein once. The data show approximately 100,000 distinct CDR3 sequences, with less than 55% seen just once and approximately 30% held by the top ten. Sequenced input: blood. These receptors were collected from a man in his forties with Graves' hyperthyroidism.

This clonotype was seen repeatedly, ten times or more. This chain uses TRBV4-1 with TRBJ2-3, with D unresolved. This CDR3 spans 13 amino acids. CDR1 and CDR2 from the germline V gene are MGHRA and YSYEKL. The V end lost 4 bases, the J end lost 3 bases, and 8 bases lay between the germline ends. The CDR3: CASSPLVTDTQYF. CDR3 sequence (DNA): TGCGCCAGCAGCCCGCTAGTAACAGATACGCAGTATTTT.

About this clonotype itself: This may be a read error: a much more frequent sequence differs by one nucleotide. The rearrangement links TRBV20-1 to TRBJ2-1, with 9 bases aligning to TRBD2. Germline loops: CDR1 DFQATT, CDR2 SNEGSKA (reference sequence). This CDR3 has 13 residues. CDR3 nucleotides: TGCAGTGCTCTCGGGACTAGCATTAATGAGCAGCTCTTC. The encoded protein is CSALGTSINEQLF.

The V call is TRBV24-1, the J call TRBJ1-1; D gene unclear. The V end lost 3 bases, the J end lost 3 bases, and 4 bases lay between the germline ends. CDR3 length: 12 residues. In germline, CDR1 is KGHDR, CDR2 SFDVKD. As DNA, the CDR3 is TGTGCCACCAGTGATCAGGACACTGAAGCTTTCTTT. It yields the protein CATSDQDTEAFF.

This clonotype was seen repeatedly, ten times or more. The V gene is TRBV20-1, the J gene TRBJ2-3; TRBD1 might be the D (6 bases). Germline CDR1 reads DFQATT; CDR2 reads SNEGSKA (reference sequence). The CDR3 loop spans 14 amino acids. Trimming cost V 6 bases and J 6 bases, with 19 bases left between them. CDR3: CSARGSLRGDTQYF. The CDR3 DNA reads as TGCAGTGCGAGGGGGTCCCTTCGTGGGGATACGCAGTATTTT.

As concerns this clonotype: This may be a read error: a much more frequent sequence differs by one nucleotide. Since no conserved phenylalanine or tryptophan closes the CDR3, a read error is the likely cause. The J gene is TRBJ2-6, the V gene TRBV27; D gene ambiguous. With 6 bases removed from V and 3 bases from J, the gap between germline ends came to 6 bases. The CDR3 spans 13 residues. Germline V gene lookup returns CDR1 MNHEY and CDR2 SMNVEV (reference sequence). DNA of the CDR3: TGTGCCAGCAGACCTAATGGGGCCAACGTCCTGACTGTC. Its protein product is CASRPNGANVLTV.

This chain links TRBV5-4 with TRBJ2-7; 8 nucleotides line up with TRBD1. The V and J ends lost 4 bases and 8 bases, in that order; junction bases with no gene match: 14. Germline V gene sequence: CDR1 SGHNT, CDR2 YYREEE (reference sequence). The CDR3 totals 15 residues. CDR3 sequence reads: CASSLGQGAQPQQYF. DNA of the CDR3: TGTGCCAGCAGCCTCGGACAGGGAGCTCAGCCCCAGCAGTACTTC.

The CDR3 protein is CASNRGGEQFF. In DNA form, the CDR3 reads TGTGCCAGCAACCGGGGGGGTGAGCAGTTCTTC. The V call is TRBV12-3 or TRBV12-4, the J call TRBJ2-1, with 8 nucleotides matching TRBD2. This CDR3 spans 11 amino acids. The V and J ends lost 7 bases and 9 bases, in that order; junction bases with no gene match: 2.